Given below is one T cell receptor (beta chain) in context. The source of the sample is a study of technical replicates of blood from a few donors. V was cut by 5 bases and J by 2 bases, with 20 bases left in between. CDR3 length: 17 amino acids. CDR1 and CDR2 from the germline V gene are MRHNA and SNTAGT. The repertoire was sequenced with immunoSEQ multiplex PCR; TCRdb's copy has only in-frame clones and lacks some. The sample includes 50,000 to 65,000 clones, around 92% of them seen just once. The sequence was collected from a human donor in good health. Some clones in this sample may be carry-over from other donors' samples. This chain links TRBV6-4 with TRBJ2-3, with D possibly matching TRBD1 (6 bases). What was sequenced was PBMCs. The CDR3 spells CASSPASTGTPTDTQYF. Written as DNA, the CDR3 is TGTGCCAGCAGTCCCGCATCAACCGGGACACCCACAGATACGCAGTATTTT.